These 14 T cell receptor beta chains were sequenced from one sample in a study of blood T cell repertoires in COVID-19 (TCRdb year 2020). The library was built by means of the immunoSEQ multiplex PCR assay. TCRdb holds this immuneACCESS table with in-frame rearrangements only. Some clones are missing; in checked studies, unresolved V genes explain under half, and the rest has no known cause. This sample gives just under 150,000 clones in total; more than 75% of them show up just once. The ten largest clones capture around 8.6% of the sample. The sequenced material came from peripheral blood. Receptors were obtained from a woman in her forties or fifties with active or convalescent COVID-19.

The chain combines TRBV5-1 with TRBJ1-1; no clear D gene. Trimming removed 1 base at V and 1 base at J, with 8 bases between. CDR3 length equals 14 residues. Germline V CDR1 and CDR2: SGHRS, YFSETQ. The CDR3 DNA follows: TGCGCCAGCAGCTTGCTTGGAGAGAACACTGAAGCTTTCTTT. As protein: CASSLLGENTEAFF.

The CDR3 loop is CASSLFRGFPPYATNEKLFF. CDR3 sequence (DNA): TGTGCCAGCAGTTTGTTCAGGGGGTTTCCCCCTTATGCAACTAATGAAAAACTGTTTTTT. The J gene is TRBJ1-4, the V gene TRBV28; the match to TRBD1 covers 7 bases. Unmatched junction bases numbered 16, after V lost 3 bases and J lost 0 bases. CDR1 MDHEN and CDR2 SYDVKM come from the germline V gene. The CDR3 has 20 residues.

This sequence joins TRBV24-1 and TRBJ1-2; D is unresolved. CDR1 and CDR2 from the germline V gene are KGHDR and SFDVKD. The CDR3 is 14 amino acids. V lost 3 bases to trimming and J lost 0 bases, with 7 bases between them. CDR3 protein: CATSDSYTNYGYTF. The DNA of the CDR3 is TGTGCCACCAGTGATAGCTATACTAACTATGGCTACACCTTC.

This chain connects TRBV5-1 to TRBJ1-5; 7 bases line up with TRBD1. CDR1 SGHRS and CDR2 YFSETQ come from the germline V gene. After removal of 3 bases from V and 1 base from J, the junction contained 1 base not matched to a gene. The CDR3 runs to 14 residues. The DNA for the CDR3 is TGCGCCAGCAGCTCGACAGGGAGCAATCAGCCCCAGCATTTT. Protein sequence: CASSSTGSNQPQHF.

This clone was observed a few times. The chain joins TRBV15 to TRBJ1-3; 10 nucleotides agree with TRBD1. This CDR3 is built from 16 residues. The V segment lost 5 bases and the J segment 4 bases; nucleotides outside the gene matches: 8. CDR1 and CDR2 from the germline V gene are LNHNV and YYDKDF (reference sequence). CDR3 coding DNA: TGTGCCACCAGCGGAAAAGGACAGGGGGACGGAAACACCATATATTTT. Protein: CATSGKGQGDGNTIYF.

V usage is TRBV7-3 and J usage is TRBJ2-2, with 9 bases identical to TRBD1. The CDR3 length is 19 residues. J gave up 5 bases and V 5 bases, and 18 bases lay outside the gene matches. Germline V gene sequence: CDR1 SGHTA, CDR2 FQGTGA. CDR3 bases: TGTGCCAGCAGCACCCGGGGACAGGGTTTGTTGGGAAGGACCGGGGAGCTGTTTTTT. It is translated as CASSTRGQGLLGRTGELFF.

The CDR3 here is CASSSRVSAGGGDTQYF. Here the CDR3 DNA reads TGTGCCAGCAGCTCCAGGGTCTCTGCGGGGGGGGGAGATACGCAGTATTTT. This chain links TRBV7-9 with TRBJ2-3; 9 bases are shared with TRBD2. Germline-derived CDR1 and CDR2 are SEHNR and FQNEAQ (reference sequence). The V gene end was trimmed by 4 bases and the J gene end by 5 bases; junction bases not matched to a gene: 13. CDR3 length: 17 residues.

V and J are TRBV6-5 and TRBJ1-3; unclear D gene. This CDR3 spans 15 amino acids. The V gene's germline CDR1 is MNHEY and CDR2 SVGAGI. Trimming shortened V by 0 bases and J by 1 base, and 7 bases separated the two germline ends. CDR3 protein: CASSYSIISGNTIYF. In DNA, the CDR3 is TGTGCCAGCAGTTACTCCATCATTTCTGGAAACACCATATATTTT.

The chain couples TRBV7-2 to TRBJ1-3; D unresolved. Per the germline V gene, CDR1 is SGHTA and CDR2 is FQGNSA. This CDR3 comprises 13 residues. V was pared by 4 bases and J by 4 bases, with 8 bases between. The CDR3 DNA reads TGTGCCAGCAGCTCCCGTCCCGGAAACACCATATATTTT. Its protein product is CASSSRPGNTIYF. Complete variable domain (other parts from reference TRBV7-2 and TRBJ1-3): GAGVSQSPSNKVTEKGKDVELRCDPISGHTALYWYRQSLGQGLEFLIYFQGNSAPDKSGLPSDRFSAERTGGSVSTLTIQRTQQEDSAVYLCASSSRPGNTIYFGEGSWLTVV.

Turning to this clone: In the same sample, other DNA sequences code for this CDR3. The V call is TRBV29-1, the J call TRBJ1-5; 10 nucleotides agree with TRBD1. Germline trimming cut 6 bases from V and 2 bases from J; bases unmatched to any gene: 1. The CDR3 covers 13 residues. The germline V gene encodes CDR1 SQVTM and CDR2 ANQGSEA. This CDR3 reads CSVGTGGNQPQHF. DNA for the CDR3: TGCAGCGTGGGGACAGGGGGCAATCAGCCCCAGCATTTT.

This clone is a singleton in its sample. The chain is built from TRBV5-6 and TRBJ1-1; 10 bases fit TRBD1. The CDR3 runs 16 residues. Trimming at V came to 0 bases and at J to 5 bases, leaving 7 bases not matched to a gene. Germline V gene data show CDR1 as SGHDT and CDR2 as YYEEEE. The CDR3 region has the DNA TGTGCCAGCAGCTTGGGGTGGACAGGGGGAAAAACTGAAGCTTTCTTT. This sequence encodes CASSLGWTGGKTEAFF.

The CDR3 here is CAWRDPRRSYEQYF. The CDR3, as DNA: TGTGCCTGGAGAGATCCCAGGCGATCCTACGAGCAGTACTTC. J is TRBJ2-7 and V is TRBV30; D unclear. This CDR3 spans 14 amino acids. The germline V gene encodes CDR1 GTSNPN and CDR2 SVGIG (reference sequence). The V end lost 3 bases, the J end lost 1 base, and 13 bases lay between the germline ends.

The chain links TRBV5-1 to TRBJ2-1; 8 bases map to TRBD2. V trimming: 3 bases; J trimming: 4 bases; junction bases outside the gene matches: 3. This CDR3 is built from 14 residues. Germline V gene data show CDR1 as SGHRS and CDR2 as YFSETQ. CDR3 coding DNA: TGCGCCAGCAGCTCCAGCGGGGGTTACAATGAGCAGTTCTTC. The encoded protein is CASSSSGGYNEQFF.

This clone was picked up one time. This CDR3 is CASSLVPGQGARRSGNTIYF. The CDR3 DNA follows: TGTGCCAGCAGCTTAGTACCGGGACAGGGGGCGAGGCGCTCTGGAAACACCATATATTTT. The chain has TRBV7-6 and TRBJ1-3, with TRBD1 identical over 12 bases. Germline values: CDR1 SGHVS, CDR2 FNYEAQ. The junction had 10 bases not matched to a gene; V was cut back by 1 base and J by 0 bases. This CDR3 comprises 20 residues.